The 28 T cell receptor beta chains below were found in one sample sequenced in a study of blood T cell repertoires in COVID-19. Here immunoSEQ multiplex PCR was the method, and the copy in TCRdb shows in-frame clones only, minus some. The repertoire holds under 500,000 clones, with more than 85% as singletons. The sample comprised peripheral blood. The receptors stem from a woman in her 30s with acute or convalescent COVID-19.

The J gene is TRBJ2-1, the V gene TRBV9; 8 bases are a match to TRBD2. Germline V CDR1 and CDR2: SGDLS, YYNGEE. V dropped 2 bases and J dropped 3; count of bases not matched to a gene: 16. The CDR3 is made up of 19 amino acids. CDR3 region: CASSVGARGGYRIYNEQFF. In DNA form, the CDR3 reads TGTGCCAGCAGCGTCGGCGCGCGCGGGGGGTATCGAATCTACAATGAGCAGTTCTTC.

This clone was observed a handful of times. This chain links TRBV28 with TRBJ2-1, with 8 bases that match TRBD1. The CDR3 has 16 residues. The V segment lost 6 bases and the J segment 0 bases; nucleotides outside the gene matches: 7. CDR1 is MDHEN and CDR2 is SYDVKM in the germline V gene. CDR3 residues: CASRRGQGSSYNEQFF. DNA for the CDR3: TGTGCCAGCAGGCGTGGACAGGGTAGCTCCTACAATGAGCAGTTCTTC.

CDR3 in amino acids: CASRQTGYEQYF. In DNA, the CDR3 is TGTGCCAGCAGACAGACAGGCTACGAGCAGTACTTC. The rearrangement uses TRBV14 and TRBJ2-7; D perhaps matches TRBD1 (6 bases). Germline V gene lookup returns CDR1 SGHDN and CDR2 FVKESK. This CDR3 has 12 residues. V shed 6 bases and J shed 3 bases, with 9 bases lying between them.

This clone occurred once. The chain carries TRBV30 and TRBJ1-3; 10 bases are a match to TRBD1. V trimming: 4 bases; J trimming: 9 bases; junction bases outside the gene matches: 6. The length of the CDR3 is 13 residues. CDR1 is GTSNPN and CDR2 is SVGIG in the germline V gene (reference sequence). Here the CDR3 reads CAWTPDRGSTIYF. CDR3 bases: TGTGCCTGGACCCCGGACAGGGGGTCCACCATATATTTT.

Of note for this clone: This sample includes further DNA sequences coding for the same CDR3. The rearrangement uses TRBV9 and TRBJ1-2, with no clear D. V lost 0 bases, J lost 5 bases, and 8 bases lay in between. Germline CDR1 reads SGDLS; CDR2 reads YYNGEE. The length of the CDR3 is 13 residues. The CDR3 is CASSVGGGYGYTF. CDR3 sequence (DNA): TGTGCCAGCAGCGTAGGAGGAGGTTATGGCTACACCTTC.

This clone appeared once. This chain connects TRBV6-5 to TRBJ1-1; 8 bases agree with TRBD1. J lost 5 bases, V lost 6 bases, and 8 bases had no gene match. This CDR3 contains 14 residues. CDR1 and CDR2 (germline): MNHEY, SVGAGI. CDR3 bases: TGTGCCAGCAGCCCCACAGGGGGGGGGACTGAAGCTTTCTTT. It specifies CASSPTGGGTEAFF.

This clone was counted between two and nine times. This chain connects TRBV6-5 to TRBJ1-2, with D maybe TRBD1 (5 bases). There are 15 residues in the CDR3. The V end lost 3 bases, the J end lost 4 bases, and 15 bases lay between the germline ends. Per the germline V gene, CDR1 is MNHEY and CDR2 is SVGAGI. In nucleotides, the CDR3 is TGTGCCAGCAGTTATAGTGGCAGGGCGGCCTATGGCTACACCTTC. This translates into CASSYSGRAAYGYTF.

The gene calls are TRBV5-1 and TRBJ1-2; weak D call: TRBD1 (5 bases). Germline CDR1 is SGHRS and CDR2 is YFSETQ. Trimming stripped 4 bases from V and 6 bases from J, with 16 bases between. The CDR3 sequence is 14 residues long. The CDR3 reads CASSSLRGLDGYTF. The CDR3 DNA is TGCGCCAGCAGCAGTTTAAGGGGTCTCGATGGCTACACCTTC.

In this sample, this clone turned up a few times. The chain has TRBV18 and TRBJ2-7; D gene ambiguous. CDR1 and CDR2 (germline): KGHSH, LQKENI. CDR3 length equals 15 residues. V was clipped by 2 bases and J by 1 base, with 12 bases between them. For the CDR3, the DNA is TGTGCCAGCTCACCAAACGATCAGATGTCCTACGAGCAGTACTTC. This sequence encodes CASSPNDQMSYEQYF. The variable domain in full, with the rest retrieved from reference TRBV18 and TRBJ2-7, is NAGVMQNPRHLVRRRGQEARLRCSPMKGHSHVYWYRQLPEEGLKFMVYLQKENIIDESGMPKERFSAEFPKEGPSILRIQQVVRGDSAAYFCASSPNDQMSYEQYFGPGTRLTVT.

The chain joins TRBV9 to TRBJ1-3, with D possibly matching TRBD1 (5 bases). The germline V gene has CDR1 SGDLS and CDR2 YYNGEE. The V gene lost 4 bases and the J gene lost 0 bases, with 14 bases spanning the gap. This CDR3 contains 16 residues. CDR3 residues: CASSPREGFSGNTIYF. The CDR3 DNA follows: TGTGCCAGCAGCCCCCGGGAGGGGTTCTCTGGAAACACCATATATTTT.

The genes are TRBV2 and TRBJ2-5, with 8 nucleotides matching TRBD2. CDR1 is SNHLY, CDR2 FYNNEI, per germline. Trimming took 6 bases from V and 2 from J; bases not matched to a gene: 5. The CDR3 loop spans 14 amino acids. In nucleotides, the CDR3 is TGTGCCAGCAGGGGACTAGGCAGACAAGAGACCCAGTACTTC. It is translated as CASRGLGRQETQYF.

This clone was seen just once. V usage is TRBV6-6 and J usage is TRBJ1-1; D gene uncertain. Germline V gene data show CDR1 as MNHNY and CDR2 as SVGAGI (reference sequence). The V and J ends lost 5 bases and 6 bases respectively, with 13 bases between them. The CDR3 extends over 13 amino acids. CDR3 nucleotide sequence: TGTGCCAGCAGTCAAAAACAAATCTCTGAAGCTTTCTTT. Encoded protein: CASSQKQISEAFF.

The CDR3: CASSLATGVYRAFF. Here the CDR3 DNA reads TGTGCCAGCAGCTTAGCAACAGGGGTCTATCGGGCTTTCTTT. V usage is TRBV11-2 and J usage is TRBJ1-1, with 7 bases aligning to TRBD1. Germline CDR1 and CDR2: SGHAT and FQNNGV. V lost 1 base and J lost 11; bases outside the gene matches: 10. The CDR3 loop spans 14 amino acids.

V usage is TRBV9 and J usage is TRBJ2-5; D perhaps matches TRBD2 (5 bases). The CDR3 covers 14 residues. V was pared by 1 base and J by 5 bases, with 12 bases between. Germline loops: CDR1 SGDLS, CDR2 YYNGEE. The CDR3 region has the DNA TGTGCCAGCAGCGTATCGAGCGGTTTGGAGACCCAGTACTTC. Residues: CASSVSSGLETQYF.

The J gene is TRBJ2-1, the V gene TRBV7-2; 7 nucleotides match TRBD1. V gave up 1 base and J gave up 4 bases; unmatched junction bases: 13. Germline V gene sequence: CDR1 SGHTA, CDR2 FQGNSA. The CDR3 contains 18 residues. The CDR3 nucleotides read TGTGCCAGCAGCTTAGAGCGAGAAAGGGACAGCCTATACAATGAGCAGTTCTTC. It codes for CASSLERERDSLYNEQFF.

The chain joins TRBV29-1 to TRBJ1-2; 8 nucleotides agree with TRBD1. Germline assignment: CDR1 SQVTM and CDR2 ANQGSEA. V lost 6 bases and J lost 4; bases outside the gene matches: 4. The CDR3 contains 12 residues. As DNA, the CDR3 is TGCAGCGTCCCAACAGGGGGCTATGGCTACACCTTC. This codes for CSVPTGGYGYTF.

The rearrangement links TRBV29-1 to TRBJ1-3; weak D call: TRBD1 (6 bases). The CDR3 totals 17 residues. Germline values: CDR1 SQVTM, CDR2 ANQGSEA. Trimming pared 2 bases from V and 0 bases from J, leaving 17 bases between. The CDR3 region is CSVETAGHLSSGNTIYF. The DNA of the CDR3 is TGCAGCGTTGAAACAGCGGGACATCTGAGCTCTGGAAACACCATATATTTT.

J is TRBJ1-4 and V is TRBV4-1; 9 bases map to TRBD1. The CDR3 extends over 15 amino acids. CDR1 and CDR2 (germline): MGHRA, YSYEKL. Trimming took 2 bases from V and 8 from J; bases not matched to a gene: 6. In DNA, the CDR3 is TGCGCCAGCAGCCAACAAGACAGGGGGTTGGAAAAACTGTTTTTT. This encodes CASSQQDRGLEKLFF.

The chain combines TRBV27 with TRBJ1-5; D gene uncertain. Germline values: CDR1 MNHEY, CDR2 SMNVEV (reference sequence). This CDR3 has 13 amino acids. V was shortened by 6 bases and J by 4 bases, with 10 bases between the two germline ends. The CDR3 protein is CASRGSPNQPQHF. The CDR3, as DNA: TGTGCCAGCAGGGGCAGTCCTAATCAGCCCCAGCATTTT.

The chain joins TRBV7-9 to TRBJ2-1; D gene ambiguous. Trimming cost V 4 bases and J 0 bases, with 16 bases left between them. Germline CDR1 SEHNR, CDR2 FQNEAQ (reference sequence). This CDR3 has 17 amino acids. In DNA form, the CDR3 reads TGTGCCAGCAGCTCCTTGAGCGCCCTGAGCTCCTACAATGAGCAGTTCTTC. Translated: CASSSLSALSSYNEQFF.

This clone came up once. The same CDR3 is also encoded by other DNA sequences in this sample. The chain recombines TRBV4-1 with TRBJ1-4; no clear D gene. This CDR3 is 13 amino acids long. Germline CDR1 MGHRA, CDR2 YSYEKL. V lost 1 base and J lost 7, with 7 bases in between. CDR3 nucleotide sequence: TGCGCCAGCAGCCAAGCCCTAGGTGAAAAACTGTTTTTT. It specifies CASSQALGEKLFF.

The CDR3 sequence is CASSFSTEAFF. The CDR3 DNA sequence: TGTGCCAGCAGCTTTTCAACTGAAGCTTTCTTT. The chain is built from TRBV7-9 and TRBJ1-1; no definite D call. Trimming took off 3 bases at V and 5 bases at J, with 4 bases between the two ends. Germline V CDR1 and CDR2: SEHNR, FQNEAQ (reference sequence). This CDR3 has 11 amino acids.

This sequence joins TRBV19 and TRBJ2-7; possibly TRBD1 for D (6 bases). Germline V gene data show CDR1 as LNHDA and CDR2 as SQIVND (reference sequence). V was cut by 3 bases and J by 3 bases, with 12 bases left in between. The CDR3 spans 14 residues. CDR3 DNA sequence: TGTGCCAGTAGTATTGGACAGCCTTACTACGAGCAGTACTTC. Protein: CASSIGQPYYEQYF.

The rearrangement links TRBV3-1 (or the pseudogene TRBV3-2) to TRBJ2-2, with TRBD2 as a possible D gene (7 bases). The germline V gene encodes CDR1 LGHDT and CDR2 YNNKEL (reference sequence). Trimming pared 4 bases from V and 2 bases from J, leaving 11 bases between. This CDR3 region has 15 residues. CDR3 residues: CASSRAGTNTGELFF. The CDR3 nucleotides read TGTGCCAGCAGCCGAGCGGGGACAAACACCGGGGAGCTGTTTTTT.

This CDR3 reads CASMGGGSYEQYF. Here the CDR3 DNA reads TGTGCCAGCATGGGAGGGGGCTCCTACGAGCAGTACTTC. The chain links TRBV6-5 to TRBJ2-7; D is possibly TRBD2 (7 bases). In germline, CDR1 is MNHEY, CDR2 SVGAGI. The CDR3 sequence is 13 residues long. Trimming pared 7 bases from V and 0 bases from J, leaving 10 bases between.

This clone was observed a single time. The chain joins TRBV6-5 to TRBJ2-1; perhaps TRBD2 as D (6 bases). V gave up 5 bases and J gave up 0 bases, with 11 bases separating them. The CDR3 runs 15 residues. The germline gives CDR1 MNHEY, CDR2 SVGAGI. The CDR3 spells CASSTSGLSYNEQFF. CDR3 coding DNA: TGTGCCAGCAGTACGAGCGGGCTCTCCTACAATGAGCAGTTCTTC.

This clone was picked up a small number of times. The rearrangement joins TRBV6-5 to TRBJ1-2; D gene uncertain. V lost 7 bases to trimming and J lost 2 bases, with 17 bases between them. Germline V CDR1 and CDR2: MNHEY, SVGAGI. This CDR3 contains 15 residues. The CDR3 protein is CASISVGYTNYGYTF. The CDR3 bases are TGTGCCAGCATTTCCGTTGGTTACACGAACTATGGCTACACCTTC.

This sequence joins TRBV19 and TRBJ1-5; D gene uncertain. V was trimmed by 0 bases and J by 0 bases, leaving 9 bases between them. Germline CDR1 is LNHDA and CDR2 is SQIVND (reference sequence). The length of the CDR3 is 16 residues. The CDR3 here is CASSIEGSISNQPQHF. The DNA for the CDR3 is TGTGCCAGTAGTATAGAAGGTAGCATTAGCAATCAGCCCCAGCATTTT.